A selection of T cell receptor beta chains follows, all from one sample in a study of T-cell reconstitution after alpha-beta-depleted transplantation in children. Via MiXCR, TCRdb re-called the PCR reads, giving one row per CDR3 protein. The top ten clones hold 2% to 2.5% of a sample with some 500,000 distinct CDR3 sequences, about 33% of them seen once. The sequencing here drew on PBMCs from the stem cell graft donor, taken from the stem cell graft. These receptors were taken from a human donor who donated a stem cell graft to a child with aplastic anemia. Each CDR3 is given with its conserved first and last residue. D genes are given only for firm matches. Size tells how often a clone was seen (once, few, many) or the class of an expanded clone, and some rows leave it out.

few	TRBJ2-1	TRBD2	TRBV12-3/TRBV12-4	TGTGCCAGCAGTTTAGGGGCGGGAGTAAGGGTTGAGCAGTTCTTC	CASSLGAGVRVEQFF
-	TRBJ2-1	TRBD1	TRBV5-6	TGTGCCAGCAGCTCCCCGACAGGGGACCCGTTCTTC	CASSSPTGDPFF
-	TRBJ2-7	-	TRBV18	TGTGCCAGCTCACCACCCAGCGGGACAAGTTACGAGCAGTACTTC	CASSPPSGTSYEQYF
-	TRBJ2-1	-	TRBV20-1	TGCAGTGCCCCCTGGCTGTCCCGCGGAACCAATGAGCAGTTCTTC	CSAPWLSRGTNEQFF
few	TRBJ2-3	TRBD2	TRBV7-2	TGTGCCAGCAAACTAGCGGGAGGGACAGATACGCAGTATTTT	CASKLAGGTDTQYF
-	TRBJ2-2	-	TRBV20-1	TGCAGTGCGTACAGCAACACCGGGGAGCTGTTTTTT	CSAYSNTGELFF
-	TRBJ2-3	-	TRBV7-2	TGTGCCAGCAGCGAACAGTCCTTTACAGATACGCAGTATTTT	CASSEQSFTDTQYF
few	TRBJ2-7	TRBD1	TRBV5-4	TGTGCCAGCAGCTCGCGGGCTCGGACAGGGTCTAACGAGCAGTACTTC	CASSSRARTGSNEQYF
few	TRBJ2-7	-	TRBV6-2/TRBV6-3	TGTGCCAGCAGCCCCGCCTCCTACGAGCAGTACTTC	CASSPASYEQYF
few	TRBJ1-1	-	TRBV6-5	TGTGCCAGCAGTTACCTCTTGGTGGGTCTCAAGAACACTGAAGCTTTCTTT	CASSYLLVGLKNTEAFF
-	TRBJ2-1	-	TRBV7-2	TGTGCCAGCAGCTCCAGTCTTGGGGGGCAGTTCTTC	CASSSSLGGQFF
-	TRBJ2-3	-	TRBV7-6	TGTGCCAGCAGCTTAGCGGGGGGAAGGGCAGATACGCAGTATTTT	CASSLAGGRADTQYF
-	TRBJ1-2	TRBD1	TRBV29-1	TGCAGCGTTGAGCATTCTGACAGGGGGAACTATGGCTACACCTTC	CSVEHSDRGNYGYTF
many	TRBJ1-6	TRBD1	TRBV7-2	TGTGCCAGCAGCTTGAACAGGGGGAGTTCACCCCTCCACTTT	CASSLNRGSSPLHF
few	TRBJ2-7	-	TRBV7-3	TGTGCCAGCAGCTTATCCGGACGGCTGGCCTCCTACGAGCAGTACTTC	CASSLSGRLASYEQYF
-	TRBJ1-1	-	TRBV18	TGTGCCAGCTCACCACTCCAACAGCTTGAAGCTTTCTTT	CASSPLQQLEAFF
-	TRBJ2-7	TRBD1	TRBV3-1	TGTGCCAGCAGTTGGGGACAGGCCCGGGACGAGCAGTACTTC	CASSWGQARDEQYF
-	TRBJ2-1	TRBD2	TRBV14	TGTGCCAGCAGCCAAGGAAGGACTAGCGGGATTCATGAGCAGTTCTTC	CASSQGRTSGIHEQFF
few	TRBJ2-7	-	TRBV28	TGTGCCAGCAGCCGGGGCCCCCAGGTCGACGAGCAGTACTTC	CASSRGPQVDEQYF
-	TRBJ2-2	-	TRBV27	TGTGCCAGCAGTTTAAAGCCCGGGGAGCTGTTTTTT	CASSLKPGELFF
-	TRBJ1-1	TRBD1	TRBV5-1	TGCGCCAGCAGCTTGAACCCATTGGGACAGGTGAACACTGAAGCTTTCTTT	CASSLNPLGQVNTEAFF
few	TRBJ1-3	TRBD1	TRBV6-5	TGTGCCAGCAGCTCCGGGACAGGGGTTTACACCATATATTTT	CASSSGTGVYTIYF
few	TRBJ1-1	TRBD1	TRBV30	TGTGCCTGGAGTGTGGGGCAGGGGGCAACTGAAGCTTTCTTT	CAWSVGQGATEAFF
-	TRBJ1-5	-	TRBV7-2	TGTGCCAGCAGCTTAGCGGCCAGCCAGAATCAGCCCCAGCATTTT	CASSLAASQNQPQHF
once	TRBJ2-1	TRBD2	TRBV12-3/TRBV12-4	TGTGCCAGCAGTCCTAGGACTAGCAGATTCTATGAGCAGTTCTTC	CASSPRTSRFYEQFF
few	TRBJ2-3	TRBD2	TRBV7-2	TGTGCCAGCAGCTATAGACTAGCGGGAGGGACAGATACGCAGTATTTT	CASSYRLAGGTDTQYF
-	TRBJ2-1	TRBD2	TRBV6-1	TGTGCCAGCAGTATTAGTGAGACTAGCGGGAGGAGCTCCTACAATGAGCAGTTCTTC	CASSISETSGRSSYNEQFF
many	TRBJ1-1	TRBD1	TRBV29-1	TGCAGCGTCATACAGGGGTTCGCTCTGAACACTGAAGCTTTCTTT	CSVIQGFALNTEAFF
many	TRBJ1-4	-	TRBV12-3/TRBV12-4	TGTGCCAGCAGTTCGTCTGGGGAAAAACTGTTTTTT	CASSSSGEKLFF
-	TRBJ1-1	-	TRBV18	TGTGCCAGCTCACAAAATTCCGGGACTATGATCACTGAAGCTTTCTTT	CASSQNSGTMITEAFF
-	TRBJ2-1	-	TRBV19	TGTGCCAGTAGTATAGTCGGGCCGAGCTCCTACAATGAGCAGTTCTTC	CASSIVGPSSYNEQFF
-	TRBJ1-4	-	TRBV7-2	TGTGCCAGCAGCAGAGGGTTGGCAGGGGAAGTGTTTTTT	CASSRGLAGEVFF
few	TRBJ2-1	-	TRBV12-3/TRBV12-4	TGTGCCTCCCATCCCACCTCCTACAATGAGCAGTTCTTC	CASHPTSYNEQFF
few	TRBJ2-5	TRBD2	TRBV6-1	TGTGCCAGCAGTGACCCGGTGGTGGCAGGGAGGGTGAAAGAGACCCAGTACTTC	CASSDPVVAGRVKETQYF
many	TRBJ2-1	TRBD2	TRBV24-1	TGTGCCACCAGTGCTACGGGGGGGAGCCGGCTCCTTCGTGAGCAGTTCTTC	CATSATGGSRLLREQFF
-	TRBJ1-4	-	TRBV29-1	TGCAGCGTCGGGGGGGGAAGTGAAAAACTGTTTTTT	CSVGGGSEKLFF
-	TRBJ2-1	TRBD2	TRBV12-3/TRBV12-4	TGTGCCAGCAGTTTTAGGGCTAGCGGGAGTTTCGGAACGGACAGCGGGCAGTTCTTC	CASSFRASGSFGTDSGQFF
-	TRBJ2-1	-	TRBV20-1	TGCAGTGCTAGTCCCGGGAGCTCCTACAATGAGCGGTTCTTC	CSASPGSSYNERFF
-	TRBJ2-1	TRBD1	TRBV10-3	TGTGCCATCAGGACTCCGGGACAGGGGCTTGACAATGAGCAGTTCTTC	CAIRTPGQGLDNEQFF
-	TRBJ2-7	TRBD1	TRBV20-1	TGCAGTGCTAGAGATCGCTGGAGGACAGGGGATCACTACGAGCAGTACTTC	CSARDRWRTGDHYEQYF
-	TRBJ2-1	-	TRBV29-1	TGCAGCGTTGATAAGGGGAATGAGCAGTTCTTC	CSVDKGNEQFF
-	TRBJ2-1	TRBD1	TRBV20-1	TGCAGTGCTACGGAGCAGGGACAGGGGGCATGGAATGAGCAGTTCTTC	CSATEQGQGAWNEQFF
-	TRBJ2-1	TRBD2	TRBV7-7	TGTGCCAGCAGCTTAGGACTAGCGGGAGGCTATGAGCAGTTCTTC	CASSLGLAGGYEQFF
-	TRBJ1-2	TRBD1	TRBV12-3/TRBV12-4	TGTGCCAGCAGTCTTGGACAGGGGGCCGGTGGCTACACCTTC	CASSLGQGAGGYTF
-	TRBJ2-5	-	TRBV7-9	TGTGCCAGCAGCTTAGAAGGCCCGGGTCCCTCGGAGACCCAGTACTTC	CASSLEGPGPSETQYF
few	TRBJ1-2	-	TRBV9	TGTGCCAGCAGCGTAGGACAACTAGCTAACTATGGCTACACCTTC	CASSVGQLANYGYTF
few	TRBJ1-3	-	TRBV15	TGTGCCACCAGCAGAGAAACCCGGACAACTGGAAACACCATATATTTT	CATSRETRTTGNTIYF
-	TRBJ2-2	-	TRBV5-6	TGTGCCAGCAGCTTGGGAATCCGGACAGTCACCGGGGAGCTGTTTTTT	CASSLGIRTVTGELFF
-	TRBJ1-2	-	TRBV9	TGTGCCAGCAGCGTAGGCTCAAACTATGGCTACACCTTC	CASSVGSNYGYTF
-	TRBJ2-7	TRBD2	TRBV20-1	TGCAGTGCTTGGACTAGCGGGAGTACCGAGCAGTACTTC	CSAWTSGSTEQYF
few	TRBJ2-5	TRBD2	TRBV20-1	TGCAGTGCCCCCGGACTAGCGGGAGGCTTACAAGAGACCCAGTACTTC	CSAPGLAGGLQETQYF
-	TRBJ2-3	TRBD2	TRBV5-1	TGCGCCAGCAGCACTGGACTAGCGGGAGAAATAGATACGCAGTATTTT	CASSTGLAGEIDTQYF
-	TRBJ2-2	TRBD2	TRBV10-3	TGTGCCATCAGTGTGACTAGCGACACCGGGGAGCTGTTTTTT	CAISVTSDTGELFF